This T cell receptor (beta chain) appears in the sequencing data of a study of identical twins. This clonotype was detected a few times. TCRdb processed the 5' RACE reads anew with MiXCR; each CDR3 protein has one entry. The table includes 520,000 or so distinct CDR3 sequences, about 20% detected once. V was clipped by 7 bases and J by 2 bases, with 18 bases between them. Per the germline V gene, CDR1 is DFQATT and CDR2 is SNEGSKA (reference sequence). The CDR3 contains 14 residues. A further study also used this sample, focusing on T cells expressing NK-cell markers.

The source of this sequence is a woman aged 18-30 years in good health. The chain is built from TRBV20-1 and TRBJ2-7; the D call may be TRBD1 or TRBD2 (5 bases each). Specimen: CD4+ T cells sorted from blood. CDR3 nucleotide sequence: TGCAGTGTAGTCTCCGGGACGGCGACCTACGAGCAGTACTTC. Translation: CSVVSGTATYEQYF.